This T cell receptor beta chain is from a study of brain T cells in children with intractable seizures. Overall study findings and caveats: HCMV serostatus was not known, and viral specificity came from CDR3 similarity only. Absence of clones before surgery may stem from lower sequencing depth.

The time point: blood from clinic visit 5 months post-surgery; TSC patient then seizure free. Only cases whose brain tissue showed the highest T cell transcript signatures were sequenced. Before surgery, patients took at least one anti-epileptic drug. Notes on this clone: What it binds is not known.

Germline V gene sequence: CDR1 SGHVS, CDR2 FNYEAQ. This CDR3 contains 13 residues. V lost 5 bases and J 4 bases, leaving 12 bases between the germline ends. Profiled with immunoSEQ multiplex PCR; TCRdb holds only in-frame clones, not every one. The sample carries approximately 330,000 clones, 93% recorded once. The J gene is TRBJ2-7, the V gene TRBV7-6, with D perhaps matching TRBD2 (5 bases). The input for sequencing was peripheral blood, taken more than 4 months after surgery. This receptor was taken from a boy in the first two years of life with tuberous sclerosis and intractable seizures. The CDR3 loop reads CASSRPGNYEQYF. CDR3 DNA: TGTGCCAGCAGCAGGCCCGGGAATTACGAGCAGTACTTC.